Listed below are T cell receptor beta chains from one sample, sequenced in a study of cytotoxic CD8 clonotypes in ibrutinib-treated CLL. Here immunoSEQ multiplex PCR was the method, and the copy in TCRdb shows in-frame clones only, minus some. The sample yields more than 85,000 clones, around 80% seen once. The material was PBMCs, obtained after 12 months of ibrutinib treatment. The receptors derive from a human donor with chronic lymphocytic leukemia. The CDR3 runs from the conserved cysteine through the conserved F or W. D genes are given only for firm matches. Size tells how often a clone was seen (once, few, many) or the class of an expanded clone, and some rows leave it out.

CDR3nt: TGTGCCAGCAGTGGCGGGACAGGGGGGATTGCTGAAAAACTGTTTTTT; CDR3aa: CASSGGTGGIAEKLFF; d_gene: TRBD1; abundance: few; v_gene: TRBV6-1; j_gene: TRBJ1-4
CDR3nt: TGTGCCAGCAGGGTGAAGGAGGGGCCCTATGGCTACACCTTC; CDR3aa: CASRVKEGPYGYTF; d_gene: .; abundance: .; v_gene: TRBV27; j_gene: TRBJ1-2
CDR3nt: TGTGCCAGCAGCTGGGACACCTCCTACGAGCAGTACTTC; CDR3aa: CASSWDTSYEQYF; d_gene: .; abundance: .; v_gene: TRBV11-2; j_gene: TRBJ2-7
CDR3nt: TGTGCCAGGGACAGGGTTAATACAACTGGATCTAATGAAAAACTGTTTTTT; CDR3aa: CARDRVNTTGSNEKLFF; d_gene: .; abundance: .; v_gene: TRBV21-1; j_gene: TRBJ1-4
CDR3nt: TGTGCCAGCAGCTCCGGGACGGGGAATTCACCCCTCCACTTT; CDR3aa: CASSSGTGNSPLHF; d_gene: .; abundance: .; v_gene: TRBV5-5; j_gene: TRBJ1-6
CDR3nt: TGTGCCAGCAAGCGACAGGGCAATCAAGAGACCCAGTACTTC; CDR3aa: CASKRQGNQETQYF; d_gene: TRBD1; abundance: .; v_gene: TRBV11-2; j_gene: TRBJ2-5
CDR3nt: TGTGCCAGTAGTAGTGCCACCGGGGAGCTGTTTTTT; CDR3aa: CASSSATGELFF; d_gene: .; abundance: .; v_gene: TRBV19; j_gene: TRBJ2-2
CDR3nt: TGTGCCAGCTCACCAAGCGGGGTTGAATCACCCCTCCACTTT; CDR3aa: CASSPSGVESPLHF; d_gene: .; abundance: few; v_gene: TRBV18; j_gene: TRBJ1-6
CDR3nt: TGTGCCAGCTCACCAAGATCAACGGGGGACACTGGAAACACCATATATTTT; CDR3aa: CASSPRSTGDTGNTIYF; d_gene: .; abundance: .; v_gene: TRBV18; j_gene: TRBJ1-3
CDR3nt: TGTGCCTGGAGTGTTTGGGGGCAAGTTGTTAGCGGGCAGTACTTC; CDR3aa: CAWSVWGQVVSGQYF; d_gene: .; abundance: once; v_gene: TRBV30; j_gene: TRBJ2-7
CDR3nt: TGTGCCAGCAGCTTAGGAGGGACTAGCGGGGGAAATGAGCAGTTCTTC; CDR3aa: CASSLGGTSGGNEQFF; d_gene: TRBD2; abundance: .; v_gene: TRBV7-2; j_gene: TRBJ2-1
CDR3nt: TGTGCCAGCAGCTTCACGGGTTTTCCTTTGAACGAGCAGTACTTC; CDR3aa: CASSFTGFPLNEQYF; d_gene: .; abundance: .; v_gene: TRBV7-3; j_gene: TRBJ2-7
CDR3nt: TGTGCCAGCAGTTTACGGAGAGGGACAGGGGGCGCGGTGACTGAAGCTTTCTTT; CDR3aa: CASSLRRGTGGAVTEAFF; d_gene: TRBD1; abundance: .; v_gene: TRBV28; j_gene: TRBJ1-1
CDR3nt: TGTGCCTGGACAACCAGGGGGGGCACAGATACGCAGTATTTT; CDR3aa: CAWTTRGGTDTQYF; d_gene: .; abundance: .; v_gene: TRBV30; j_gene: TRBJ2-3
CDR3nt: TGTGCCAGCAGCCCGAGGGGGCGGGGAGACGGGGAGACCCAGTACTTC; CDR3aa: CASSPRGRGDGETQYF; d_gene: .; abundance: .; v_gene: TRBV5-4; j_gene: TRBJ2-5
CDR3nt: TGTGCCAGCACTCAACTGAACACTGAAGCTTTCTTT; CDR3aa: CASTQLNTEAFF; d_gene: .; abundance: .; v_gene: TRBV2; j_gene: TRBJ1-1
CDR3nt: TGTGCCAGCAGCCTTAGGGAAGGGAACACTGAAGCTTTCTTT; CDR3aa: CASSLREGNTEAFF; d_gene: .; abundance: .; v_gene: TRBV5-4; j_gene: TRBJ1-1
CDR3nt: TGTGCCTGGAGTGGACAGGGCTTCTGGGAGACCCAGTACTTC; CDR3aa: CAWSGQGFWETQYF; d_gene: TRBD1; abundance: .; v_gene: TRBV30; j_gene: TRBJ2-5
CDR3nt: TGTGCCAGCAGCTTGTACAGTGAAGCTTTCTTT; CDR3aa: CASSLYSEAFF; d_gene: .; abundance: .; v_gene: TRBV7-2; j_gene: TRBJ1-1
CDR3nt: TGCAGCGTTCGCCAGGGGGCGGATGGCTACACCTTC; CDR3aa: CSVRQGADGYTF; d_gene: TRBD1; abundance: .; v_gene: TRBV29-1; j_gene: TRBJ1-2
CDR3nt: TGTGCCAGCAGCCGTTTTGGGGACAGCGGCTACGAGCAGTACTTC; CDR3aa: CASSRFGDSGYEQYF; d_gene: TRBD1; abundance: .; v_gene: TRBV7-3; j_gene: TRBJ2-7
CDR3nt: TGTGCCAGCAGGACCATCTCGGACCGCACAGATACGCAGTATTTT; CDR3aa: CASRTISDRTDTQYF; d_gene: .; abundance: .; v_gene: TRBV7-8; j_gene: TRBJ2-3
CDR3nt: TGTGCCAGCAGCTCCAGACAGGGCTATGGCTACACCTTC; CDR3aa: CASSSRQGYGYTF; d_gene: TRBD1; abundance: .; v_gene: TRBV7-9; j_gene: TRBJ1-2
CDR3nt: TGCAGTGCTAGAGTGGACACACAATACCCCTTC; CDR3aa: CSARVDTQYPF; d_gene: .; abundance: few; v_gene: TRBV20-1; j_gene: TRBJ1-2
CDR3nt: TGTGCCAGCAGCTCGACAGGGGTGATCGGCTACACCTTC; CDR3aa: CASSSTGVIGYTF; d_gene: TRBD1; abundance: .; v_gene: TRBV7-9; j_gene: TRBJ1-2
CDR3nt: TGTGCCAGCAGGGGCCGACAGAAACAAGAGACCCAGTACTTC; CDR3aa: CASRGRQKQETQYF; d_gene: .; abundance: few; v_gene: TRBV11-1; j_gene: TRBJ2-5
CDR3nt: TGCGCCAGCAGCTTGGGGCTAGCGGTATACACCGGGGAGCTGTTTTTT; CDR3aa: CASSLGLAVYTGELFF; d_gene: TRBD2; abundance: .; v_gene: TRBV5-1; j_gene: TRBJ2-2
CDR3nt: TGTGCCAGCAGCTTTATTGGACTAGCGACAAATGAGCAGTTCTTC; CDR3aa: CASSFIGLATNEQFF; d_gene: TRBD2; abundance: .; v_gene: TRBV7-8; j_gene: TRBJ2-1
CDR3nt: TGTGCCAGCCTGGGAACGAACACTGAAGCTTTCTTT; CDR3aa: CASLGTNTEAFF; d_gene: .; abundance: few; v_gene: TRBV6-5; j_gene: TRBJ1-1
CDR3nt: TGTGCCAGCAGCTTAGATGGGGGAACCTATGGCTACACCTTC; CDR3aa: CASSLDGGTYGYTF; d_gene: .; abundance: .; v_gene: TRBV7-9; j_gene: TRBJ1-2
CDR3nt: TGTGCCAGCAGCCATGAATCTTACACCGGGGAGCTGTTTTTT; CDR3aa: CASSHESYTGELFF; d_gene: .; abundance: .; v_gene: TRBV7-9; j_gene: TRBJ2-2
CDR3nt: TGTGCCAGCACCGGGAGGGACATCCGGGGCAATCAGCCCCAGCATTTT; CDR3aa: CASTGRDIRGNQPQHF; d_gene: .; abundance: .; v_gene: TRBV28; j_gene: TRBJ1-5
CDR3nt: TGTGCCAGCACACCCCTTAGCGTAGAAGAGACCCAGTACTTC; CDR3aa: CASTPLSVEETQYF; d_gene: .; abundance: .; v_gene: TRBV7-9; j_gene: TRBJ2-5
CDR3nt: TGCGCCAGCAGCTTATCTCGAGGGCAGGGAAAAGAGACCCAGTACTTC; CDR3aa: CASSLSRGQGKETQYF; d_gene: .; abundance: .; v_gene: TRBV5-1; j_gene: TRBJ2-5
CDR3nt: TGTGCCAGCAGCAACTCCCCCAATCAGCCCCAGCATTTT; CDR3aa: CASSNSPNQPQHF; d_gene: .; abundance: .; v_gene: TRBV6-5; j_gene: TRBJ1-5
CDR3nt: TGTGCCAGCAGCTTGGGCGGGCGGACCAATGAGCAGTTCTTC; CDR3aa: CASSLGGRTNEQFF; d_gene: .; abundance: .; v_gene: TRBV11-2; j_gene: TRBJ2-1
CDR3nt: TGTGCCAGCAGCTTGAAGGCGAGAACTGAAGCTTTCTTT; CDR3aa: CASSLKARTEAFF; d_gene: .; abundance: .; v_gene: TRBV7-2; j_gene: TRBJ1-1
CDR3nt: TGTGCCAGCAGCTCCGGTAAGGGTCTTGCTGAAGCTTTCTTT; CDR3aa: CASSSGKGLAEAFF; d_gene: .; abundance: .; v_gene: TRBV7-9; j_gene: TRBJ1-1
CDR3nt: TGTGCCAGCAGCCGGACCCTTGGACAGGGCAACCTCTACGAGCAGTACTTC; CDR3aa: CASSRTLGQGNLYEQYF; d_gene: TRBD1; abundance: few; v_gene: TRBV14; j_gene: TRBJ2-7
CDR3nt: TGTGCCAGCAAGAAAGGACAGAACACCGGGGAGCTGTTTTTT; CDR3aa: CASKKGQNTGELFF; d_gene: .; abundance: .; v_gene: TRBV27; j_gene: TRBJ2-2
CDR3nt: TGTGCCAGCTCACCGGGGGGTTATCGGGGAGATACGCAGTATTTT; CDR3aa: CASSPGGYRGDTQYF; d_gene: .; abundance: once; v_gene: TRBV18; j_gene: TRBJ2-3
CDR3nt: TGTGCCAGCTCACGAGGGCCCTACGAGCAGTACTTC; CDR3aa: CASSRGPYEQYF; d_gene: .; abundance: few; v_gene: TRBV18; j_gene: TRBJ2-7